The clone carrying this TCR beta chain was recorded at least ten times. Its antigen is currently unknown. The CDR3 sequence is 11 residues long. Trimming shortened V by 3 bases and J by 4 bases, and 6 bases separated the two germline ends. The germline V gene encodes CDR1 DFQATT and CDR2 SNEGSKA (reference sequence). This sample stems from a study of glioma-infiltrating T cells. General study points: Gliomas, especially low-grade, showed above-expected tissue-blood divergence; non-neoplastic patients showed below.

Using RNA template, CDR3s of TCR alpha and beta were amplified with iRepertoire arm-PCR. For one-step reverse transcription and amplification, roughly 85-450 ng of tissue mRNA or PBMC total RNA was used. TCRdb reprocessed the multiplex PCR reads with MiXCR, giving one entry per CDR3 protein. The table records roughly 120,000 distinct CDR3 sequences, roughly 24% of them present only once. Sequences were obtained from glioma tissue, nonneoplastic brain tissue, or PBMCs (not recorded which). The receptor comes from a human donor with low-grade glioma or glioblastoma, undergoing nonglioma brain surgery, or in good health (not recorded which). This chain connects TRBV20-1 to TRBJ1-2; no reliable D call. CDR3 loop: CSAREGYGYTF. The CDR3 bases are TGCAGTGCTAGGGAGGGCTATGGCTACACCTTC.